The rows below give T cell receptor beta chains drawn from one sample of a study of lymphopenia after photon versus proton radiotherapy. Clones were sequenced by immunoSEQ multiplex PCR, and TCRdb holds only the in-frame ones, with some missing. This sample has around 160,000 clones; about nine tenths occur once, and the top ten carry 4% to 5%. Source: peripheral blood, taken from a patient treated with photon-based radiotherapy. These receptors were collected from a man aged 50 to 59 with gastric cancer. Each CDR3 is given with its conserved first and last residue. Fields, in order: D gene, V gene, CDR3 protein. D genes are given only for firm matches.

>NA|TRBV28
CASTTNTGELFF
>TRBD1|TRBV6-5
CASRHDRGTEAFF
>NA|TRBV7-9
CASSPDLYYGYTF
>TRBD2|TRBV18
CASSLLAANTGELFF
>NA|TRBV28
CASSLWEGAGTEAFF
>NA|TRBV21-1
CASSKWGLADQETQYF
>NA|TRBV7-2
CASSPRGAFRTQYF
>NA|TRBV6-5
CASSEKGGAFEAFF
>NA|TRBV7-8
CASSIGLHSGNTIYF
>NA|TRBV11-3
CASASEWGETQYF
>NA|TRBV7-9
CASKKGSSYEQYF
>TRBD1|TRBV28
CASRIGTDREAFF
>TRBD2|TRBV6-6
CASSRTSGSSYNEQFF
>NA|TRBV7-8
CASSPDRNQPQHF
>NA|TRBV5-1
CASSLEGRYYEQYF
>NA|TRBV5-8
CASSLRGSQWTEAFF
>TRBD1|TRBV7-9
CASSVPGRDRVAGPQHF
>TRBD2|TRBV7-2
CASSPTSGSSGELFF
>NA|TRBV25-1
CASSEFANSYNEQFF
>NA|TRBV9
CASSVGDDVSGNTIYF
>NA|TRBV5-4
CASSLVGETQYF
>TRBD2|TRBV5-1
CASSLVSWTSGRAANEQFF
>NA|TRBV5-6
CASSFRGSGGYGYTF
>TRBD1|TRBV7-9
CASSLGTATEKLFF
>NA|TRBV15
CATSRAGAYYNEQFF